The T cell receptor (beta chain) under discussion was sequenced for a study of early T cells in non-severe SARS-CoV-2 infection. Looking at the study overall: Alpha and beta chains were unpaired, from unsorted whole-blood bulk RNA.

Findings and limits, study-wide: VDJdb matching skewed toward anti-spike CD8 responses, missing private and CD4 specificities.

The CDR3 runs to 15 residues. Looked up from germline, CDR1 is WSHSY and CDR2 is SAAADI. Trimming removed 3 bases from V and 6 bases from J; junction bases left unmatched: 7. Individual cDNA molecules were tagged with unique molecular identifiers. TCRdb passed the 5' RACE reads through MiXCR, listing each CDR3 protein once. The table has some 64,000 distinct CDR3 sequences, less than 14% seen once; the top ten hold more than 1.5%. This clonotype was seen at least ten times. Its target is unknown. Sequencing input: whole blood. This chain connects TRBV10-2 to TRBJ2-2, with TRBD1 matching over 7 bases. The sequence came from an adult who was a healthcare worker with PCR-confirmed SARS-CoV-2 infection or an uninfected control (not recorded which). The CDR3 loop is CASSDLIGTAGELFF. For the CDR3, the DNA is TGCGCCAGCAGTGACCTTATAGGGACAGCCGGGGAGCTGTTTTTT.